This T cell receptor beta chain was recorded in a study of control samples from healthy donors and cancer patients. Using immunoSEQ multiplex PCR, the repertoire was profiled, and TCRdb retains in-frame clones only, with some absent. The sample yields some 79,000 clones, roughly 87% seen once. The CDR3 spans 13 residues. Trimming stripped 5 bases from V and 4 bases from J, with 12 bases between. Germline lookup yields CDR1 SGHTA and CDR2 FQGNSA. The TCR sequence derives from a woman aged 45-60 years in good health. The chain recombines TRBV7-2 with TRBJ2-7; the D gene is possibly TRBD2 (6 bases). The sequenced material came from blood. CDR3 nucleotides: TGTGCCAGCAGCCCTGACGGGGGTTACGAGCAGTACTTC. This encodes CASSPDGGYEQYF.